This T cell receptor beta chain was captured in a study of T cells in Graves' hyperthyroidism and ophthalmopathy. Study outcomes and limitations: A median roughly six months before onset, the model predicted ophthalmopathy.

Details on this clonotype: Its target is unknown. One junction end does not reproduce the germline sequence, and a read error may be involved.

Authors of the study amplified TCR beta CDR3 regions from RNA transcripts. A first-round RT-PCR of the TCR CDR3 used the HTBI primer set. TCRdb recomputed calls from the multiplex PCR reads with MiXCR, one row per CDR3 protein. The repertoire holds about half a million distinct CDR3 sequences, with less than 25% as singletons. Sequencing was performed on blood. This clonotype originated in a man younger than 30 with Graves' hyperthyroidism.

The CDR3 protein is CASSQVVTDDTEVFF. CDR3 DNA sequence: TGCGCCAGCAGCCAAGTAGTGACCGACGACACTGAAGTTTTCTTT. The J gene is TRBJ1-1, the V gene TRBV4-1; D not certain. This CDR3 has 15 residues. Germline V gives CDR1 MGHRA, CDR2 YSYEKL.